These 22 T cell receptor beta chains originate from one sample sequenced in a study of blood T cell repertoires in COVID-19. Generated by immunoSEQ multiplex PCR, the TCRdb table keeps only in-frame clones and is missing some. The table records approximately 260,000 clones, roughly 88% of them present only once. Sequencing was performed on peripheral blood. The receptors were sampled from a woman between 65 and 79 years old with acute or convalescent COVID-19.

This rearrangement joins TRBV6-5 to TRBJ1-1, with D possibly being TRBD1 (5 bases). CDR3 size: 15 residues. Germline V gives CDR1 MNHEY, CDR2 SVGAGI. The ends were cut back, 5 bases at V and 0 bases at J, with 13 bases in the middle. This CDR3 is CASSLGQAMNTEAFF. The CDR3 bases are TGTGCCAGCAGTCTCGGACAAGCCATGAACACTGAAGCTTTCTTT.

The chain links TRBV29-1 to TRBJ2-3; tentative D call: TRBD2 (5 bases). CDR1 is SQVTM and CDR2 is ANQGSEA in the germline V gene. The germline V and J ends were trimmed by 3 bases and 3 bases, with 10 bases remaining between them. The CDR3 is 13 amino acids. CDR3 sequence: CSVDLPGTDTQYF. Written as DNA, the CDR3 is TGCAGCGTTGACTTGCCGGGGACAGATACGCAGTATTTT.

This chain uses TRBV28 with TRBJ2-2; D is possibly TRBD2 (7 bases). Deletions cut 7 bases from V and 7 bases from J, with 19 bases between. The V gene's germline CDR1 is MDHEN and CDR2 SYDVKM. The CDR3 runs 15 residues. This CDR3 is CASTPAGAGNGELFF. In nucleotides, the CDR3 is TGTGCCAGCACCCCTGCGGGGGCAGGTAACGGGGAGCTGTTTTTT.

The rearrangement links TRBV19 to TRBJ2-7; weak D call: TRBD1 (5 bases). V was clipped by 1 base and J by 2 bases, with 12 bases between them. The CDR3 sequence is 15 residues long. CDR1 and CDR2 (germline): LNHDA, SQIVND (reference sequence). The CDR3 DNA reads TGTGCCAGTAGTATAGGGGGCGGCCTCGCCTACGAGCAGTACTTC. Translation gives CASSIGGGLAYEQYF.

V usage is TRBV10-3 and J usage is TRBJ1-4; D ambiguous. Trimming stripped 2 bases from V and 6 bases from J, with 10 bases between. The CDR3 sequence is 14 residues long. The V gene's germline CDR1 is ENHRY and CDR2 SYGVKD. In DNA form, the CDR3 reads TGTGCCATCAGTGAGGGAGGCCAGTATGAAAAACTGTTTTTT. It encodes CAISEGGQYEKLFF.

The gene calls are TRBV12-5 and TRBJ2-5; possible D gene TRBD2, 6 bases. CDR1 and CDR2 from the germline V gene are LGHNT and FRNRAP. The CDR3 is 14 residues long. V was trimmed by 4 bases and J by 5 bases, leaving 14 bases between them. CDR3 residues: CASGSGRGGETQYF. CDR3 in DNA: TGTGCTAGTGGTTCGGGGCGGGGTGGGGAGACCCAGTACTTC. The whole variable domain, filled in from reference TRBV12-5 and TRBJ2-5, reads DARVTQTPRHKVTEMGQEVTMRCQPILGHNTVFWYRQTMMQGLELLAYFRNRAPLDDSGMPKDRFSAEMPDATLATLKIQPSEPRDSAVYFCASGSGRGGETQYFGPGTRLLVL.

J is TRBJ2-2 and V is TRBV11-3; possibly TRBD1 for D (7 bases). Trimming left V 4 bases short and J 4 bases short, with 13 bases between. Germline CDR1 and CDR2: SGHNT and YENEEA. This CDR3 has 15 residues. The CDR3 is CASSSRQGGTGELFF. In DNA, the CDR3 is TGTGCCAGCAGCTCGAGACAGGGAGGCACCGGGGAGCTGTTTTTT.

This clone was seen once. The chain employs TRBV11-3 and TRBJ2-1, with a tentative D call TRBD1 (5 bases). V was trimmed by 4 bases and J by 3 bases, leaving 7 bases between them. In germline, CDR1 is SGHNT, CDR2 YENEEA. The CDR3 totals 13 residues. CDR3 nucleotide sequence: TGTGCCAGCAGCTGGACAAGCTACAATGAGCAGTTCTTC. As protein: CASSWTSYNEQFF.

This clone was seen only once. This chain links TRBV11-2 with TRBJ2-1; 8 nucleotides agree with TRBD1. The germline gives CDR1 SGHAT, CDR2 FQNNGV. V lost 5 bases and J lost 10; bases outside the gene matches: 7. The CDR3 runs to 13 residues. The CDR3 here is CASSLTGTGEQFF. In nucleotides, the CDR3 is TGTGCCAGCAGCCTCACCGGGACAGGCGAGCAGTTCTTC.

The gene calls are TRBV18 and TRBJ2-7; D uncertain. Germline V lookup: CDR1 KGHSH, CDR2 LQKENI. V was clipped by 3 bases and J by 6 bases, with 15 bases between them. This CDR3 is 14 amino acids long. The CDR3 loop is CASSPGSPVREQYF. CDR3 coding DNA: TGTGCCAGCTCACCCGGGTCGCCTGTACGCGAGCAGTACTTC.

The J gene is TRBJ2-1, the V gene TRBV3-1 (or the pseudogene TRBV3-2), with 8 bases identical to TRBD2. Germline V lookup: CDR1 LGHDT, CDR2 YNNKEL (reference sequence). The CDR3 length is 13 residues. With 2 bases clipped from V and 15 bases from J, the junction kept 9 bases outside the gene matches. The CDR3 sequence is CASSQSRGTSPFF. The CDR3 DNA is TGTGCCAGCAGCCAATCTAGAGGGACTAGTCCGTTCTTC.

This CDR3 is CASSLSAGGSYEQYF. The CDR3 coding sequence is TGCGCCAGCAGCTTGTCGGCAGGGGGCTCCTACGAGCAGTACTTC. V usage is TRBV5-1 and J usage is TRBJ2-7; 7 bases align to TRBD1. The germline gives CDR1 SGHRS, CDR2 YFSETQ. The CDR3 contains 15 residues. The V gene end was trimmed by 1 base and the J gene end by 0 bases; junction bases not matched to a gene: 4.

The chain couples TRBV7-2 to TRBJ1-4; 9 bases align to TRBD1. The CDR3 extends over 19 amino acids. V was pared by 0 bases and J by 0 bases, with 8 bases of the junction left unmatched. Germline V gives CDR1 SGHTA, CDR2 FQGNSA. The CDR3 protein is CASSLAGTGQHATNEKLFF. The CDR3 DNA is TGTGCCAGCAGCTTAGCCGGGACAGGGCAACATGCAACTAATGAAAAACTGTTTTTT.

This clone was found once. This chain uses TRBV5-1 with TRBJ2-7; possible D gene TRBD2, 5 bases. V was clipped by 5 bases and J by 1 base, with 10 bases between them. Germline V lookup: CDR1 SGHRS, CDR2 YFSETQ. The CDR3 totals 13 residues. The CDR3 loop is CASRSGGSYEQYF. Here the CDR3 DNA reads TGCGCCAGCAGGAGCGGTGGGTCCTACGAGCAGTACTTC. Using reference TRBV5-1 and TRBJ2-7 for the parts outside the CDR3, the full variable domain is KAGVTQTPRYLIKTRGQQVTLSCSPISGHRSVSWYQQTPGQGLQFLFEYFSETQRNKGNFPGRFSGRQFSNSRSEMNVSTLELGDSALYLCASRSGGSYEQYFGPGTRLTVT.

This chain joins TRBV25-1 and TRBJ1-5; 7 bases are shared with TRBD1. The germline V gene has CDR1 MGHDK and CDR2 SYGVNS. Trimming cost V 9 bases and J 4 bases; bases outside gene matches: 6. The CDR3 extends over 13 amino acids. The CDR3 nucleotides are TGTGCCAGTTCGGGACAGCTAAATCAGCCCCAGCATTTT. Translation: CASSGQLNQPQHF. Using reference TRBV25-1 and TRBJ1-5 for the parts outside the CDR3, the full variable domain is EADIYQTPRYLVIGTGKKITLECSQTMGHDKMYWYQQDPGMELHLIHYSYGVNSTEKGDLSSESTVSRIRTEHFPLTLESARPSHTSQYLCASSGQLNQPQHFGDGTRLSIL.

This clone was picked up a small number of times. CDR3 sequence: CASRPGTLGDFGYTF. The CDR3 DNA is TGTGCCAGCAGACCCGGGACTCTAGGTGATTTTGGCTACACCTTC. The chain recombines TRBV6-5 with TRBJ1-2, with D possibly TRBD1 on 5 matching bases. Trimming took 6 bases from V and 7 from J, leaving 21 bases between them. This CDR3 is built from 15 residues. The germline CDR1 and CDR2 sequences are MNHEY and SVGAGI.

This rearrangement joins TRBV5-1 to TRBJ2-5; TRBD2 matches 8 bases. The germline gives CDR1 SGHRS, CDR2 YFSETQ. This CDR3 is 14 amino acids long. With 4 bases clipped from V and 6 bases from J, the junction kept 8 bases outside the gene matches. The CDR3 loop reads CASSGGGTEKTQYF. In nucleotides, the CDR3 is TGCGCCAGCAGCGGCGGGGGGACGGAGAAGACCCAGTACTTC.

This chain uses TRBV2 with TRBJ2-5; possibly TRBD2 for D (5 bases). The CDR3 is made up of 14 amino acids. Germline CDR1 is SNHLY and CDR2 is FYNNEI. V lost 4 bases and J lost 2, with 11 bases in between. The CDR3 sequence is CASSAVTGQETQYF. DNA for the CDR3: TGTGCCAGCAGTGCGGTAACGGGGCAAGAGACCCAGTACTTC.

This rearrangement joins TRBV5-4 to TRBJ1-1; no reliable D call. V lost 0 bases, J lost 0 bases, and 3 bases lay in between. Per germline, CDR1 SGHNT and CDR2 YYREEE (reference sequence). This CDR3 has 13 amino acids. This CDR3 is CASSLGMNTEAFF. DNA of the CDR3: TGTGCCAGCAGCTTGGGTATGAACACTGAAGCTTTCTTT.

This chain uses TRBV5-4 with TRBJ1-1; TRBD1 matches at 11 bases. Per germline, CDR1 SGHNT and CDR2 YYREEE (reference sequence). The J segment lost 3 bases and the V segment lost 2 bases, leaving 3 bases of the junction unmatched. This CDR3 is built from 15 residues. For the CDR3, the DNA is TGTGCCAGCAGCTTCCGGGACAGGGGGGACACTGAAGCTTTCTTT. Protein: CASSFRDRGDTEAFF. Together with reference TRBV5-4 and TRBJ1-1, the CDR3 gives the full variable domain: ETGVTQSPTHLIKTRGQQVTLRCSSQSGHNTVSWYQQALGQGPQFIFQYYREEENGRGNFPPRFSGLQFPNYSSELNVNALELDDSALYLCASSFRDRGDTEAFFGQGTRLTVV.

The chain recombines TRBV24-1 with TRBJ2-3; D call uncertain. With 2 bases removed from V and 7 bases from J, the gap between germline ends came to 15 bases. The CDR3 extends over 15 amino acids. Per the germline V gene, CDR1 is KGHDR and CDR2 is SFDVKD. CDR3 sequence: CATSDSTRLQYTQYF. The CDR3 DNA is TGTGCCACCAGTGATTCCACCAGATTGCAATATACGCAGTATTTT.

As DNA, the CDR3 is TGCGCCAGCAGCTCCCGTGGAGGCGAAGAGACCCAGTACTTC. Translation: CASSSRGGEETQYF. This chain links TRBV4-1 with TRBJ2-5; D is perhaps TRBD2 (5 bases). Germline V gene data show CDR1 as MGHRA and CDR2 as YSYEKL. This CDR3 contains 14 residues. The germline V and J ends were trimmed by 5 bases and 3 bases, with 13 bases remaining between them.